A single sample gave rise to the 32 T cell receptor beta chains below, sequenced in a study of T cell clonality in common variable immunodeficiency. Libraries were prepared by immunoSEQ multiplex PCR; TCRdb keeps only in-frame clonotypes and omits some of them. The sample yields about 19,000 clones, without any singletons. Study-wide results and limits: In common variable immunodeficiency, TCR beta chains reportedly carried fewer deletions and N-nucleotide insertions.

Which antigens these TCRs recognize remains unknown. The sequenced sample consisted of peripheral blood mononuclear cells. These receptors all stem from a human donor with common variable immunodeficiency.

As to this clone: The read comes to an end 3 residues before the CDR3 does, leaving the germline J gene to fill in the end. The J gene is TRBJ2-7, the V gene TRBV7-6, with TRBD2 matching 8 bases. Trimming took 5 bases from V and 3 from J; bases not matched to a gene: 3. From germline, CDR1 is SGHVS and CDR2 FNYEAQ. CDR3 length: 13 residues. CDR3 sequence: CASSPRGGYEQYF. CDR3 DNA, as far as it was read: TGTGCCAGCAGCCCTCGGGGGGGCTACGAG. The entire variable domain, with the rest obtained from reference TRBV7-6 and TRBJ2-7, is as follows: GAGVSQSPRYKVTKRGQDVALRCDPISGHVSLYWYRQALGQGPEFLTYFNYEAQQDKSGLPNDRFSAERPEGSISTLTIQRTEQRDSAMYRCASSPRGGYEQYFGPGTRLTVT.

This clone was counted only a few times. The DNA read from the CDR3 is TGCGCCAGCAGCTTGGTATCTCGGGGGTCTGGAAACACC. Translated, it gives CASSLVSRGSGNT. The CDR3 as a whole reads CASSLVSRGSGNTIYF. The V gene is TRBV5-1, the J gene TRBJ1-3; D is perhaps TRBD1 (5 bases). The CDR3 is cut off 3 residues early in the read; its end comes from the germline J gene. Germline V gives CDR1 SGHRS, CDR2 YFSETQ. The CDR3 spans 16 residues. V lost 0 bases and J 1 base, leaving 11 bases between the germline ends.

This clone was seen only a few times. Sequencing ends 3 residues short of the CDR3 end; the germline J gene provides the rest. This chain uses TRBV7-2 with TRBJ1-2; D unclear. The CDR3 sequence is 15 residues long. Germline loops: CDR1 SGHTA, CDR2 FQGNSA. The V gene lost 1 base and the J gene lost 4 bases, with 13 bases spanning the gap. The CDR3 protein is CASSLGPQAPYGYTF. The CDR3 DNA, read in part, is TGTGCCAGCAGCTTAGGCCCACAAGCGCCCTATGGC.

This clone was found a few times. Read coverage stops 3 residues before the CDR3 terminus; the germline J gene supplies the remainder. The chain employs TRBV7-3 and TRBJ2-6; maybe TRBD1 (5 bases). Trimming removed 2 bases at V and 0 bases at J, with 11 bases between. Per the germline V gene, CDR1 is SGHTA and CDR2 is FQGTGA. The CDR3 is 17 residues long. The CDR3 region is CASSLLDMTSGANVLTF. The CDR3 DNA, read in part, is TGTGCCAGCAGCTTACTGGACATGACCTCTGGGGCCAACGTC.

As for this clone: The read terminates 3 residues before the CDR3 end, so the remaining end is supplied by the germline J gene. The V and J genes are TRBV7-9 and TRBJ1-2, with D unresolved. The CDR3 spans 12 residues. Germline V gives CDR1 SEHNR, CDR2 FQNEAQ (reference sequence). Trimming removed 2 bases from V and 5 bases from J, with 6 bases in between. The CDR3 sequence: CASSLTQYGYTF. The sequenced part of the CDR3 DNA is TGTGCCAGCAGCTTAACGCAGTATGGC.

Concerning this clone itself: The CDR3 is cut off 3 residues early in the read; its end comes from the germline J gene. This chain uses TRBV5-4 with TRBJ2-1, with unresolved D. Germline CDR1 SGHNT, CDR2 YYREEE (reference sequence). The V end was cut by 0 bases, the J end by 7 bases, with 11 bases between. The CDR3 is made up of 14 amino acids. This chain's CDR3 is CASSLERFRNEQFF. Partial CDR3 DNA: TGTGCCAGCAGCTTGGAACGGTTCAGGAATGAG.

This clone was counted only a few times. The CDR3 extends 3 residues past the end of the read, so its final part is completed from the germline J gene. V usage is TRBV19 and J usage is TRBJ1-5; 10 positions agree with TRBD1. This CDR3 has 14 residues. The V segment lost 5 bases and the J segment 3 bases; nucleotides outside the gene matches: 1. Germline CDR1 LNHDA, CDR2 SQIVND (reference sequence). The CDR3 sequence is CASSGQGDNQPQHF. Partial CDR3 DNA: TGTGCCAGTAGTGGACAGGGGGACAATCAGCCC. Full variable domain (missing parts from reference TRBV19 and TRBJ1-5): DGGITQSPKYLFRKEGQNVTLSCEQNLNHDAMYWYRQDPGQGLRLIYYSQIVNDFQKGDIAEGYSVSREKKESFPLTVTSAQKNPTAFYLCASSGQGDNQPQHFGDGTRLSIL.

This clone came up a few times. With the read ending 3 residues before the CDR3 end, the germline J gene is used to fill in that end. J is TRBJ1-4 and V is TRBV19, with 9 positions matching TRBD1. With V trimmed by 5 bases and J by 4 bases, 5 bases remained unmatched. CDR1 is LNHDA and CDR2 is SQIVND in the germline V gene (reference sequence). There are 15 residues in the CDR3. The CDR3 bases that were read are TGTGCCAGTAGTCCACACAGGGGGCTTAATGAAAAA. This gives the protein CASSPHRGLNEK. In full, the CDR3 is CASSPHRGLNEKLFF. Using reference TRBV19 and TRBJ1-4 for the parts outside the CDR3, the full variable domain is DGGITQSPKYLFRKEGQNVTLSCEQNLNHDAMYWYRQDPGQGLRLIYYSQIVNDFQKGDIAEGYSVSREKKESFPLTVTSAQKNPTAFYLCASSPHRGLNEKLFFGSGTQLSVL.

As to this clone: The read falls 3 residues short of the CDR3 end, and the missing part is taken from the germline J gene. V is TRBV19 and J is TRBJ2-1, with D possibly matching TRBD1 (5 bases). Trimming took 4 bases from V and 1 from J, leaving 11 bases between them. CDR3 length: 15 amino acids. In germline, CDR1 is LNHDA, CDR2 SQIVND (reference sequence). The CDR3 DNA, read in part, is TGTGCCAGTAGTACCCTAAGGGGTTCCTACAATGAG. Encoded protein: CASSTLRGSYNE. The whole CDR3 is CASSTLRGSYNEQFF.

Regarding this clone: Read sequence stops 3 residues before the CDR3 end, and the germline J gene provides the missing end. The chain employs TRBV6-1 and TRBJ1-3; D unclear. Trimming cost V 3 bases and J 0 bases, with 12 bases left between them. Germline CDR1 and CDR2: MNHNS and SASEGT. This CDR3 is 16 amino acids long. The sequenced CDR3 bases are TGTGCCAGCAGTGAGCAGGCTCCAGCCTCTGGAAACACC. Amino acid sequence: CASSEQAPASGNT. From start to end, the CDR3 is CASSEQAPASGNTIYF.

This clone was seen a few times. CDR3 amino acids: CASSPRDRGLMNTEAFF. The sequenced CDR3 bases are TGTGCCAGTAGTCCACGGGACAGGGGCCTGATGAACACTGAA. The chain employs TRBV19 and TRBJ1-1; 10 positions agree with TRBD1. The missing CDR3 end, 3 residues past where the read stops, is filled in from the germline J gene. This CDR3 spans 17 amino acids. The J segment lost 0 bases and the V segment lost 5 bases, leaving 9 bases of the junction unmatched. The germline V gene encodes CDR1 LNHDA and CDR2 SQIVND (reference sequence).

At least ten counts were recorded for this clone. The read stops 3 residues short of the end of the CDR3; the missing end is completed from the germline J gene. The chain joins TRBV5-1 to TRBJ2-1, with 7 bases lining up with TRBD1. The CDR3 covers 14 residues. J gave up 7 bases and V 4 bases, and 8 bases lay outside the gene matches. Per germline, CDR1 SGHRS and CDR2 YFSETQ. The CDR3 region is CASSIAGTANEQFF. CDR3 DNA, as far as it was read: TGCGCCAGCAGCATAGCCGGGACAGCAAATGAG. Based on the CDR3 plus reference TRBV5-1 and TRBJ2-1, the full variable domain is KAGVTQTPRYLIKTRGQQVTLSCSPISGHRSVSWYQQTPGQGLQFLFEYFSETQRNKGNFPGRFSGRQFSNSRSEMNVSTLELGDSALYLCASSIAGTANEQFFGPGTRLTVL.

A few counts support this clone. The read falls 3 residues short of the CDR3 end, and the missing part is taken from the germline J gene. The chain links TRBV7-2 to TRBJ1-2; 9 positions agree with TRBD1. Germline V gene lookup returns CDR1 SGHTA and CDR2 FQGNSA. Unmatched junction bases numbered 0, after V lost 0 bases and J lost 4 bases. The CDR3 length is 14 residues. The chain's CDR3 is CASSLAGQGYGYTF. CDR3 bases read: TGTGCCAGCAGCTTAGCGGGACAGGGCTATGGC.

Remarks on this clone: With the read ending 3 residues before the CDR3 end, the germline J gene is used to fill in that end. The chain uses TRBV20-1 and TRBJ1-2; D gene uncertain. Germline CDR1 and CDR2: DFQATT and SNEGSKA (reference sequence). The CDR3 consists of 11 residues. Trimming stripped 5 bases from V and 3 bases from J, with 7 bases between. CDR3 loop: CSARVDYGYTF. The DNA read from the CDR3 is TGCAGTGCTCGGGTGGACTATGGC.

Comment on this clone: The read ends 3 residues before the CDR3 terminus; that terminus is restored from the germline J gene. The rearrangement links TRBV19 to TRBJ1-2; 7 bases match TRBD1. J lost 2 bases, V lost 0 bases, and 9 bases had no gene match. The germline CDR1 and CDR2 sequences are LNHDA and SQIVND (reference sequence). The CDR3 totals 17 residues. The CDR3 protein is CASSIDLPSGQNYGYTF. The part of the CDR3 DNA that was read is TGTGCCAGTAGTATAGATCTACCTTCGGGACAGAACTATGGC. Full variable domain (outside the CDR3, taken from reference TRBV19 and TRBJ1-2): DGGITQSPKYLFRKEGQNVTLSCEQNLNHDAMYWYRQDPGQGLRLIYYSQIVNDFQKGDIAEGYSVSREKKESFPLTVTSAQKNPTAFYLCASSIDLPSGQNYGYTFGSGTRLTVV.

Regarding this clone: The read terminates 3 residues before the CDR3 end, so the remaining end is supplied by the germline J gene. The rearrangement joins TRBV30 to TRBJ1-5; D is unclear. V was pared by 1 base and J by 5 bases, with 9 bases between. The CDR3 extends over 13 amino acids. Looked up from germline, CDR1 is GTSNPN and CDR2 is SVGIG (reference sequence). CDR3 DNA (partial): TGTGCCTGGAGTGCCAGAGTTGATCAGCCC. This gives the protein CAWSARVDQP. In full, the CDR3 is CAWSARVDQPQHF.

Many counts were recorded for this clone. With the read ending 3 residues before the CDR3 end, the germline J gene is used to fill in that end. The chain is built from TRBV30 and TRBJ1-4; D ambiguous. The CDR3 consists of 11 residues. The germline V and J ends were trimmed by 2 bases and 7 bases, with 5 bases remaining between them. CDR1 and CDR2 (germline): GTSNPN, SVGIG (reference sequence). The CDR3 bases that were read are TGTGCCTGGAGTATCCGTGAAAAA. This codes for CAWSIREK. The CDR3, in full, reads CAWSIREKLFF.

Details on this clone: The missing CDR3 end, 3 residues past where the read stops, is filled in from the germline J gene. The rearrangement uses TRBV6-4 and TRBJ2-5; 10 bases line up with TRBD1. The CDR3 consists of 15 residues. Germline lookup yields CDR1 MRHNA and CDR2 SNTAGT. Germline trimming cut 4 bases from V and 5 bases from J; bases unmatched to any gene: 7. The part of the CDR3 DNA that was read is TGTGCCAGCAGTGCCGAGACAGGGGGCGACGAGACC. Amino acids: CASSAETGGDET. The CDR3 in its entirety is CASSAETGGDETQYF.

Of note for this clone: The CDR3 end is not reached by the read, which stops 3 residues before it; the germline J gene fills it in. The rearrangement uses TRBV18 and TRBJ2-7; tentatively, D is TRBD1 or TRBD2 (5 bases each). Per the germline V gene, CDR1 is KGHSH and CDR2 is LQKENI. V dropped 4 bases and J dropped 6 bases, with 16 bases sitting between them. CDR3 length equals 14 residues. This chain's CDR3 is CASSQMGEGFEQYF. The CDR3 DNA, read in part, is TGTGCCAGCTCACAGATGGGAGAGGGGTTCGAG. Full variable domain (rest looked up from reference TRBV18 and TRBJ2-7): NAGVMQNPRHLVRRRGQEARLRCSPMKGHSHVYWYRQLPEEGLKFMVYLQKENIIDESGMPKERFSAEFPKEGPSILRIQQVVRGDSAAYFCASSQMGEGFEQYFGPGTRLTVT.

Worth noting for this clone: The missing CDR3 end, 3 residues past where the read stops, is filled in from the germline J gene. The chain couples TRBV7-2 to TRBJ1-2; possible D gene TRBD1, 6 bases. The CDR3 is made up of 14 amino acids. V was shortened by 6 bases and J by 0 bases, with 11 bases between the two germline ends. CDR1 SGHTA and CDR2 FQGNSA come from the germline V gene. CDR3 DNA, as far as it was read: TGTGCCAGCAGAACAGGGTCCCCTAACTATGGC. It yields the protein CASRTGSPNYG. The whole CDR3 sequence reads CASRTGSPNYGYTF.

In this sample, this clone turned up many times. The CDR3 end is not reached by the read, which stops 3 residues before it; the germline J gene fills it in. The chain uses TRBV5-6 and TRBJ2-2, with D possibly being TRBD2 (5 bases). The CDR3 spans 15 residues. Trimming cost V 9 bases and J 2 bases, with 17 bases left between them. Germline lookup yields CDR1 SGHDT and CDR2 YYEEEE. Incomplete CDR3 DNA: TGTGCCACCTACTCAACTAGGCTAAACACCGGGGAG. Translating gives CATYSTRLNTGE. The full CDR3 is CATYSTRLNTGELFF.

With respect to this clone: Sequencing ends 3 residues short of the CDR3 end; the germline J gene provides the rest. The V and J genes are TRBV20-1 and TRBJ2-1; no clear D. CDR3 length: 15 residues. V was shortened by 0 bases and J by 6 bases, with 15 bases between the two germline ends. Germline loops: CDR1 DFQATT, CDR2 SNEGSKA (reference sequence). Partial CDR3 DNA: TGCAGTGCTAGAGATTTGCCTAGTCGAGGCAATGAG. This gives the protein CSARDLPSRGNE. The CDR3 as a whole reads CSARDLPSRGNEQFF.

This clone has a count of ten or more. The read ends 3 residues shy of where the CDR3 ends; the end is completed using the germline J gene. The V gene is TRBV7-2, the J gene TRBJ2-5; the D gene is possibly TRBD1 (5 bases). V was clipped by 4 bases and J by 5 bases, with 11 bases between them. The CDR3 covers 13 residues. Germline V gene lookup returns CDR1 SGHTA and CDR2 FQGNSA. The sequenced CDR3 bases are TGTGCCAGCAGCTCGGGCAGGGTGGAGACC. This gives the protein CASSSGRVET. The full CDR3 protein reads CASSSGRVETQYF.

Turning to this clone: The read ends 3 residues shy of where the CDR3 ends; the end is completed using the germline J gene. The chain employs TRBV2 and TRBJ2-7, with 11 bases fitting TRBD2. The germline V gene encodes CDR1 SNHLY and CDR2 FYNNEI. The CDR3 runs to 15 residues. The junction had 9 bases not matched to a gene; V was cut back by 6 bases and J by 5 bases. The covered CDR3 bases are TGTGCCAGCAGACTCACTAGCGGGGGCGTCCACGAG. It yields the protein CASRLTSGGVHE. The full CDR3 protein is CASRLTSGGVHEQYF.

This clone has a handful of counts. CDR3 bases read: TGTGCCTGTTATATGGGGACAGACATGAACACTGAA. Translating it yields CACYMGTDMNTE. The full CDR3 sequence reads CACYMGTDMNTEAFF. V and J are TRBV30 and TRBJ1-1; TRBD1 matches 7 bases. Sequencing ends 3 residues short of the CDR3 end; the germline J gene provides the rest. Losses at the gene ends were 6 bases for V and 0 bases for J; bases not matched to a gene: 10. CDR1 is GTSNPN and CDR2 is SVGIG in the germline V gene (reference sequence). The CDR3 covers 15 residues.

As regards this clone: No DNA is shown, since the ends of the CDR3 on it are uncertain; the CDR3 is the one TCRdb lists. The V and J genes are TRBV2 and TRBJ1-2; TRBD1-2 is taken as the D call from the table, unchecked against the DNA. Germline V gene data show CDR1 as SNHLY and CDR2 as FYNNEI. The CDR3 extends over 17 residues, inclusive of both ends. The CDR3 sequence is CASSSSSRFATNYGYTF.

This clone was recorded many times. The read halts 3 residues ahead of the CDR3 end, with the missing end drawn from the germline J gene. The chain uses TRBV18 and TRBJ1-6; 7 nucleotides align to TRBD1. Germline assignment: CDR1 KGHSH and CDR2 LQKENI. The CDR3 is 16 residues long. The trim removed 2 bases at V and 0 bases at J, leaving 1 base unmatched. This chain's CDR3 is CASSPGDSSYNSPLHF. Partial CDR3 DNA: TGTGCCAGCTCACCAGGGGACAGCTCCTATAATTCACCC.

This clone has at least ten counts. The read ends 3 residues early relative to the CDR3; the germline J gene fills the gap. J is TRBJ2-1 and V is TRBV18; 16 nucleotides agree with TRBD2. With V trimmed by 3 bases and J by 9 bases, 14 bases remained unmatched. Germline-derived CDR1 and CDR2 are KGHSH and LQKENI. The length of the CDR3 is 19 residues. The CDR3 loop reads CASSPGLAGGLSGLGEQFF. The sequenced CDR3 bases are TGTGCCAGCTCACCGGGACTAGCGGGAGGGCTAAGCGGATTGGGTGAG.

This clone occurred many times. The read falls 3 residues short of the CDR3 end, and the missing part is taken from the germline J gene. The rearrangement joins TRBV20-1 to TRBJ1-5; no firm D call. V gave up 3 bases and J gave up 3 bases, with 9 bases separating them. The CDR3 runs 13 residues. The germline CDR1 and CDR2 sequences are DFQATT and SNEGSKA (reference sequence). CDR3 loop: CSASTGINQPQHF. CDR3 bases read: TGCAGTGCTAGCACGGGGATCAATCAGCCC.

CDR3 bases read: TGTGCCAGCAGCAAGGGTTCGGGGATGAACACTGAA. Translation gives CASSKGSGMNTE. The CDR3 in its entirety is CASSKGSGMNTEAFF. V usage is TRBV7-8 and J usage is TRBJ1-1; D ambiguous. Coverage ceases 3 residues before the CDR3 finishes, and the germline J gene fills in the end. CDR1 SGHVS and CDR2 FQNEAQ come from the germline V gene. The CDR3 totals 15 residues. Between the trimmed V and J ends, which lost 5 bases and 0 bases, there was a span of 13 bases.

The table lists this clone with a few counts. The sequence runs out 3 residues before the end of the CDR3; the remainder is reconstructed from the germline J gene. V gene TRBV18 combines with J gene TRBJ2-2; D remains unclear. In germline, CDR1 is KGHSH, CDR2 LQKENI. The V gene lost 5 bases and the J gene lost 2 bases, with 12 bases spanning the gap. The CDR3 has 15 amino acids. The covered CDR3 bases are TGTGCCAGCTCAAAACCCCTAAGAAACACCGGGGAG. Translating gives CASSKPLRNTGE. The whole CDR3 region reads CASSKPLRNTGELFF.

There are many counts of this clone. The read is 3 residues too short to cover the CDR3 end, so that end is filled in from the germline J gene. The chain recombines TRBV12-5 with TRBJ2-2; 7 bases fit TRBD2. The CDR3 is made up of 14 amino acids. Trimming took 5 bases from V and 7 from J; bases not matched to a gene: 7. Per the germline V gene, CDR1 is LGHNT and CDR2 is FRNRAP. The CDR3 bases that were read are TGTGCTAGTGGTCCCGGTGGGAGGGGCGGGGAG. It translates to CASGPGGRGGE. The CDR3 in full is CASGPGGRGGELFF.